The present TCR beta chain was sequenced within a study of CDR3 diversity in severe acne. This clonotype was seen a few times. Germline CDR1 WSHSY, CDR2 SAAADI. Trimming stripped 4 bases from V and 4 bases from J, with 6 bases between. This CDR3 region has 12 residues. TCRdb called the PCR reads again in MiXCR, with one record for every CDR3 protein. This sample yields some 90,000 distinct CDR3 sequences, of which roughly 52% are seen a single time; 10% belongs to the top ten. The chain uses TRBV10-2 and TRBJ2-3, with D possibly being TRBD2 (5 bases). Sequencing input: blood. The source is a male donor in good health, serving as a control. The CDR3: CASSAGADTQYF. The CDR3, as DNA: TGCGCCAGCAGTGCCGGGGCAGATACGCAGTATTTT.